This TCR beta chain comes out of a study of response to subunit inactivated influenza vaccine. J lost 6 bases, V lost 4 bases, and 13 bases had no gene match. Germline CDR1 reads SQVTM; CDR2 reads ANQGSEA. This CDR3 is built from 15 residues. The sample holds a few counts of this clonotype. Antigen unknown. Study-wide findings and caveats: Authors suggested that a seasonal influenza vaccination recruits few new T cells each time.

TCRdb re-called the RT-PCR reads with MiXCR, one entry per CDR3 protein. The sample includes roughly 500,000 distinct CDR3 sequences, 25% seen only once; the top ten take 1.9%. The origin of this receptor is a man in his forties or fifties who received an inactivated influenza vaccine. V is TRBV29-1 and J is TRBJ1-2; 8 nucleotides line up with TRBD1. The source material was CD4+ T cells sorted from PBMCs, sampled 5 days after vaccination. CDR3 in DNA: TGCAGCGTTGTATACCCTGGGCAGGGGGCGCATGGCTACACCTTC. Protein: CSVVYPGQGAHGYTF.